This T cell receptor (beta chain) was sequenced in a study of T cell repertoires in cytomegalovirus infection. The table lists this clonotype with a few counts. What it binds is not known. Study-level findings and limits: Cumulative frequency of public TCR beta families picked out carriers of CMV plus the relevant HLA.

TCRdb independently ran MiXCR on the reads; one entry per CDR3 protein. The sample includes roughly 280,000 distinct CDR3 sequences, 8% to 9.5% of them seen just once. The TCR was taken from a human donor in good health (CMV status not recorded). Some clones in this sample may be carry-over from other donors' samples. Sequencing was done on a sample of PBMCs.

In DNA form, the CDR3 reads TGCAGTGCTAGGGCGGGGATCATCGACGAGCAGTACTTC. This sequence encodes CSARAGIIDEQYF. The chain is built from TRBV20-1 and TRBJ2-7; D perhaps matches TRBD2 (6 bases). Between the trimmed V and J ends, which lost 3 bases and 5 bases, there was a span of 14 bases. This CDR3 is built from 13 residues. Germline V lookup: CDR1 DFQATT, CDR2 SNEGSKA (reference sequence).